This record covers a single T cell receptor (beta chain). The method was immunoSEQ multiplex PCR; TCRdb's version includes in-frame clones alone and lacks a portion of them. The sample holds about 83,000 clones; around 94% are singletons and the top ten take about 0.23%. The CDR3 is made up of 12 amino acids. The V end was cut by 8 bases, the J end by 2 bases, with 12 bases between. The V gene's germline CDR1 is GTSNPN and CDR2 SVGIG (reference sequence). This record comes from a study of technical replicates of blood from several donors. This rearrangement joins TRBV30 to TRBJ2-5, with D possibly TRBD1 on 6 matching bases. The receptor's source is a human donor in good health. Sequences were obtained from T cells isolated from PBMCs. In nucleotides, the CDR3 is TGTGCCAGTGACAGGAATCAAGAGACCCAGTACTTC. It codes for CASDRNQETQYF.